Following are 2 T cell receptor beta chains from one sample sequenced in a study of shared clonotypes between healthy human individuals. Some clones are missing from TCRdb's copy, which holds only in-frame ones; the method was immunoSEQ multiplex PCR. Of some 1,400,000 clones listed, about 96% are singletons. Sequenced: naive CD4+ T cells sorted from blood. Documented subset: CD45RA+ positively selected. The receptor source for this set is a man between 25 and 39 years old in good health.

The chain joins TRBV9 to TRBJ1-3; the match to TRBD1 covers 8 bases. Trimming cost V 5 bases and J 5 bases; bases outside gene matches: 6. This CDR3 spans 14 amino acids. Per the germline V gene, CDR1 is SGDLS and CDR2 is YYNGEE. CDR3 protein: CASSNQGARNTIYF. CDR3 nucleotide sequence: TGTGCCAGCAGTAACCAGGGGGCCAGAAACACCATATATTTT.

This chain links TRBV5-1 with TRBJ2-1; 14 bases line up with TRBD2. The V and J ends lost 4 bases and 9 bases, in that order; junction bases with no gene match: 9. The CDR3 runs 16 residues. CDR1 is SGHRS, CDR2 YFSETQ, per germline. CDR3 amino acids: CASSLGLAGGDSEQFF. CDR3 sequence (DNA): TGCGCCAGCAGCCTAGGACTAGCGGGAGGAGACAGTGAGCAGTTCTTC.